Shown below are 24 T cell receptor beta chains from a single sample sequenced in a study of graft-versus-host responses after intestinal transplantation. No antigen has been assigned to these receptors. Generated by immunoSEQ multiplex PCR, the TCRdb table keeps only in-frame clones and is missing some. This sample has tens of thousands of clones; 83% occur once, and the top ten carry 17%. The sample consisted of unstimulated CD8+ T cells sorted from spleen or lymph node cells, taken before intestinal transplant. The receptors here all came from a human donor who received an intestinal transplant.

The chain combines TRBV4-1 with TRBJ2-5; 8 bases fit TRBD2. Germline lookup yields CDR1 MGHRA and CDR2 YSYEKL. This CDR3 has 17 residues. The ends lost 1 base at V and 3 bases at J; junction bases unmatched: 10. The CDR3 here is CASSQAPGVREEETQYF. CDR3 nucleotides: TGCGCCAGCAGCCAAGCGCCGGGGGTGCGGGAGGAAGAGACCCAGTACTTC.

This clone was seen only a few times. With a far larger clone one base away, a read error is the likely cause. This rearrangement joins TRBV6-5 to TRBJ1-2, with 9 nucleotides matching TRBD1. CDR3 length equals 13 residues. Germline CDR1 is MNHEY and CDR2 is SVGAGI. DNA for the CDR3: TGTGCCTGCAGTTCGACAGGGGGCTATGGCTACACCTTC. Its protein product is CACSSTGGYGYTF.

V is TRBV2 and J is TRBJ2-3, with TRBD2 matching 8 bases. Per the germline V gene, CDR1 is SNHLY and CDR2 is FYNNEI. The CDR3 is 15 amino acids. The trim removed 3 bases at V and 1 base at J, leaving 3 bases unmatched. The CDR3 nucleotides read TGTGCCAGCAGTGATTTACTAGCGGGCACAGATACGCAGTATTTT. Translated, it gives CASSDLLAGTDTQYF.

The CDR3 DNA reads as TGTGCCAGCAGCCTCCACGGACTAGCGGGAGGTTTGCATGAAGAGACCCAGTACTTC. Translation: CASSLHGLAGGLHEETQYF. The chain uses TRBV9 and TRBJ2-5; 14 bases fit TRBD2. V lost 4 bases, J lost 3 bases, and 14 bases stayed unmatched. This CDR3 has 19 residues. Looked up from germline, CDR1 is SGDLS and CDR2 is YYNGEE.

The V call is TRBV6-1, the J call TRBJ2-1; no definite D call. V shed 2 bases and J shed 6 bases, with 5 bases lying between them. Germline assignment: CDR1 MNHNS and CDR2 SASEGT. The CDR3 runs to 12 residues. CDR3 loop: CASSEFLNEQFF. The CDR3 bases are TGTGCCAGCAGTGAATTCCTCAATGAGCAGTTCTTC.

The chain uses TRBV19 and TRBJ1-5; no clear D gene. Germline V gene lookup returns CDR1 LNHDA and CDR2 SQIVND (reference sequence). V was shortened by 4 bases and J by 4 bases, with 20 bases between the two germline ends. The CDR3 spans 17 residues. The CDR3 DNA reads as TGTGCCAGTAGTAACTTTCGTGTGGGGTTTGGGAATCAGCCCCAGCATTTT. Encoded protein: CASSNFRVGFGNQPQHF.

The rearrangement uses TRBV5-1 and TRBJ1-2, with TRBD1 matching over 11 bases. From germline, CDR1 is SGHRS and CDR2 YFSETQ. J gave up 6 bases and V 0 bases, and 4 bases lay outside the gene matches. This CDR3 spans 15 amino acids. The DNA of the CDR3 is TGCGCCAGCAGCTTGGGGACAGGGGGCGAAGATGGCTACACCTTC. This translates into CASSLGTGGEDGYTF.

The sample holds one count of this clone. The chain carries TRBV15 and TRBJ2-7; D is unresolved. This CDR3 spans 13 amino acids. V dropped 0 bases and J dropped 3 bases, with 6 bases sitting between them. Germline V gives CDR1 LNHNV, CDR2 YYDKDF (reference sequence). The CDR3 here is CATSRDWNYEQYF. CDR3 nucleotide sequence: TGTGCCACCAGCAGAGATTGGAACTACGAGCAGTACTTC. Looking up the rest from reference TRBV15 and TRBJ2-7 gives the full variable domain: DAMVIQNPRYQVTQFGKPVTLSCSQTLNHNVMYWYQQKSSQAPKLLFHYYDKDFNNEADTPDNFQSRRPNTSFCFLDIRSPGLGDTAMYLCATSRDWNYEQYFGPGTRLTVT.

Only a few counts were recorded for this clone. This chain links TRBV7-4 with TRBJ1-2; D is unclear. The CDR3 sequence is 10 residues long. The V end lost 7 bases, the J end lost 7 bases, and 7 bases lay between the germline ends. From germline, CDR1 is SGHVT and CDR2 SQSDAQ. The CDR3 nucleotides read TGTGCCAGCACCCCTGGTGGCTACACCTTC. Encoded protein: CASTPGGYTF.

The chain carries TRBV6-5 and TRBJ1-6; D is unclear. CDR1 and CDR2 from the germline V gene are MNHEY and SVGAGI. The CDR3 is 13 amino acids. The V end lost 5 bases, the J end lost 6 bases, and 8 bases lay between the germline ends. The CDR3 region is CASSEDPNSPLHF. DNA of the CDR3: TGTGCCAGCAGTGAAGATCCTAATTCACCCCTCCACTTT.

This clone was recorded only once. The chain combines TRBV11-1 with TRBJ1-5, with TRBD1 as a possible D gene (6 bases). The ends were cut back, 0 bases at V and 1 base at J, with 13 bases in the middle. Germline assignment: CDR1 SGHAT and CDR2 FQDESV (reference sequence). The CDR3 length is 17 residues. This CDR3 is CASSLAWRGRSNQPQHF. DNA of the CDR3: TGTGCCAGCAGCTTAGCTTGGAGGGGGAGAAGCAATCAGCCCCAGCATTTT.

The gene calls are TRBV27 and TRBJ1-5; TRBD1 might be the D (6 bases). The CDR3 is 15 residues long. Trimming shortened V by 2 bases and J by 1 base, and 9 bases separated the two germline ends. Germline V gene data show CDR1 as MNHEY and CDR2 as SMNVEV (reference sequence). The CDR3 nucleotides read TGTGCCAGCAGTTTAATTGGACAGAGCAATCAGCCCCAGCATTTT. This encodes CASSLIGQSNQPQHF.

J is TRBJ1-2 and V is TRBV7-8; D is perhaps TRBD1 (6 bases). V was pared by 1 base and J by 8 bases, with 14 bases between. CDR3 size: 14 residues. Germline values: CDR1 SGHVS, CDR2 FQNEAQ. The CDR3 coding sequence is TGTGCCAGCAGCTTAGAGGCCGCGGACAGCGGCTACACCTTC. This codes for CASSLEAADSGYTF.

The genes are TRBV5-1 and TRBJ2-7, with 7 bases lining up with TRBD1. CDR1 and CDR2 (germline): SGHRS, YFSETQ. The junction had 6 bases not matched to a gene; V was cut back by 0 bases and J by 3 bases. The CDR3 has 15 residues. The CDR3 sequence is CASSLVEGAFYEQYF. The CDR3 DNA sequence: TGCGCCAGCAGCTTGGTAGAGGGGGCTTTCTACGAGCAGTACTTC.

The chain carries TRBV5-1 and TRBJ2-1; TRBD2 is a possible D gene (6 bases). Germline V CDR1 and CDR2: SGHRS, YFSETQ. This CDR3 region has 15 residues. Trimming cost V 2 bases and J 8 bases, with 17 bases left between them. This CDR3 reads CASSLDGRAADEQFF. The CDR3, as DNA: TGCGCCAGCAGCTTAGACGGGAGAGCTGCGGATGAGCAGTTCTTC.

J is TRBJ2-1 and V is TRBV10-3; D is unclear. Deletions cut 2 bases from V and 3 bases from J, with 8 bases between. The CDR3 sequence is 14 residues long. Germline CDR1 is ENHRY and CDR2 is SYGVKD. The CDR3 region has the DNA TGTGCCATCAGTGAGAAGGTCCTCTACAATGAGCAGTTCTTC. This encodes CAISEKVLYNEQFF.

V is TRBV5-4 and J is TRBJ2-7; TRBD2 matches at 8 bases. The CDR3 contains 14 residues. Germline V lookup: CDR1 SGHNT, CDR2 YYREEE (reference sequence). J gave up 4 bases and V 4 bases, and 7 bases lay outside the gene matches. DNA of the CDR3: TGTGCCAGCAGCGCTAGCGGGTATGGGTACGAGCAGTACTTC. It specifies CASSASGYGYEQYF.

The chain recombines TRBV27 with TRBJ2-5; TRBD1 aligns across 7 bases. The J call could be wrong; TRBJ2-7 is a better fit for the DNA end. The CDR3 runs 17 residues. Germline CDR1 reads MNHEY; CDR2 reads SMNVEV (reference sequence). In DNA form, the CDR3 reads TGTGCCAGCAGTTTAATCCCCCCCCGACAGGGATCCTACGAGCAGTACTTC. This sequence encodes CASSLIPPRQGSYEQYF.

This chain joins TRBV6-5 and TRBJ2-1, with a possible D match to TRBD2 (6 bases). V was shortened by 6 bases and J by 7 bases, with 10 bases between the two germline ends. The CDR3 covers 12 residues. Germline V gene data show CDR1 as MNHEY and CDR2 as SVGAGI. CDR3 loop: CASSVGGNEQFF. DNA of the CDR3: TGTGCCAGCAGCGTGGGGGGAAATGAGCAGTTCTTC.

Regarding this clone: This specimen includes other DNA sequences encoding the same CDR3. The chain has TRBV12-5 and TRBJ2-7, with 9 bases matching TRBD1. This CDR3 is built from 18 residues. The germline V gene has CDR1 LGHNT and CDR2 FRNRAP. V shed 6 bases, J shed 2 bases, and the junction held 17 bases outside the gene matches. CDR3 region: CASGPLHLVTGGPYEQYF. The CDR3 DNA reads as TGTGCTAGTGGGCCACTCCATCTCGTAACAGGGGGCCCCTACGAGCAGTACTTC.

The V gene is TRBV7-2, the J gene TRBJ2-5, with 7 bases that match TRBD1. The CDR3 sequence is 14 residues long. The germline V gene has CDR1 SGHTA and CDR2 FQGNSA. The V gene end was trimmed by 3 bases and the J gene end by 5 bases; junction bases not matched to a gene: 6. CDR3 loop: CASSFYRGWETQYF. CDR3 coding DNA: TGTGCCAGCAGCTTTTACAGGGGATGGGAGACCCAGTACTTC.

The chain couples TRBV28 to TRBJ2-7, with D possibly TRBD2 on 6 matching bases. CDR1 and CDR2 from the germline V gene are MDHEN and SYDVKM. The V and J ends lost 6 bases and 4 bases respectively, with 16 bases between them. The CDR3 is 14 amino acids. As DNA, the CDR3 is TGTGCCAGCAGGATGATAGCCGGGGGTTACGAGCAGTACTTC. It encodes CASRMIAGGYEQYF.

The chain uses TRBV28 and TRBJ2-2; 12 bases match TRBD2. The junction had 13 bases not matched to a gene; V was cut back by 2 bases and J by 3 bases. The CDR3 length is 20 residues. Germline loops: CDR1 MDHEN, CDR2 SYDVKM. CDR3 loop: CASSLRLAGESGEDTGELFF. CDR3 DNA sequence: TGTGCCAGCAGTTTACGACTAGCGGGAGAGTCGGGGGAGGACACCGGGGAGCTGTTTTTT.

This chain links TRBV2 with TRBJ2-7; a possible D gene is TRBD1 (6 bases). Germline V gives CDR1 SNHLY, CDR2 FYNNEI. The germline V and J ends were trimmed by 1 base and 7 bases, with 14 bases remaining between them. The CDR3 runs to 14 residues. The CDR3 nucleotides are TGTGCCAGCAGTGAAGGGGGACATCGGAGGGAGCAGTACTTC. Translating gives CASSEGGHRREQYF.